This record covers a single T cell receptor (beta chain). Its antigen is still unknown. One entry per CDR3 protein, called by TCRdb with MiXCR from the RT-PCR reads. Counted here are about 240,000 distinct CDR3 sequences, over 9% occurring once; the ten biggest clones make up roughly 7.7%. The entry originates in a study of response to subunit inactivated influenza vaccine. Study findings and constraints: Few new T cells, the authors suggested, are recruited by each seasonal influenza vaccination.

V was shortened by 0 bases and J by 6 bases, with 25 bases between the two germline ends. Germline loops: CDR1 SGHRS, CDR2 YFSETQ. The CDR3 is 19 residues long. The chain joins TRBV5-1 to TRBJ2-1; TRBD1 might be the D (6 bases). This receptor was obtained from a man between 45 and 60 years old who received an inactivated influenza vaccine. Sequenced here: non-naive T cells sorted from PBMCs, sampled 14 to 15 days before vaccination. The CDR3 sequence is CASSLGQEGHLGPINEQFF. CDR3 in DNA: TGCGCCAGCAGCTTGGGACAGGAAGGTCATCTGGGACCCATCAATGAGCAGTTCTTC.